A single sample is the source of the 14 T cell receptor beta chains below, sequenced in a study of T cells after yellow fever vaccination. TCRdb redid the calling of the 5' RACE reads with MiXCR, one entry per CDR3 protein. The profile covers some 320,000 distinct CDR3 sequences, with around 4.4% appearing a single time and 19% taken by the ten largest. The source material was PBMCs, sampled 15 days after the yellow fever booster vaccination. All receptors come from a man aged 18 to 30 who received the YFV17D yellow fever vaccine.

This clonotype showed up many times. V gene TRBV12-3 or TRBV12-4 combines with J gene TRBJ1-2, with D perhaps TRBD1 (5 bases). The CDR3 sequence is 13 residues long. With 6 bases removed from V and 3 bases from J, the gap between germline ends came to 11 bases. CDR3 sequence reads: CASSPGGDYGYTF. CDR3 sequence (DNA): TGTGCCAGCAGCCCGGGGGGGGACTATGGCTACACCTTC.

In this sample, this clonotype turned up many times. The CDR3 nucleotides read TGTGCCAGGCCCAAGGTCCAAGAGACCCAGTACTTC. This gives the protein CARPKVQETQYF. The chain has TRBV6-5 and TRBJ2-5; D is unresolved. Germline V gene lookup returns CDR1 MNHEY and CDR2 SVGAGI. V lost 9 bases and J lost 1, with 9 bases in between. CDR3 length: 12 amino acids.

The chain employs TRBV5-1 and TRBJ1-1; perhaps TRBD1 as D (6 bases). The length of the CDR3 is 16 residues. Germline loops: CDR1 SGHRS, CDR2 YFSETQ. Trimming took 1 base from V and 1 from J, leaving 14 bases between them. The CDR3 DNA sequence: TGCGCCAGCAGCTTGTTTGTTCGACAGGAGAACACTGAAGCTTTCTTT. Translated: CASSLFVRQENTEAFF.

This clonotype has just a few counts. This chain links TRBV20-1 with TRBJ1-1; 11 nucleotides match TRBD1. Per the germline V gene, CDR1 is DFQATT and CDR2 is SNEGSKA (reference sequence). The CDR3 covers 14 residues. V shed 3 bases, J shed 4 bases, and the junction held 4 bases outside the gene matches. The CDR3 coding sequence is TGCAGTGCTAGGTGGGACAGGGGGTCCACTGAAGCTTTCTTT. It translates to CSARWDRGSTEAFF.

This clonotype was detected only a few times. The V call is TRBV4-2, the J call TRBJ1-1, with D possibly being TRBD1 (5 bases). CDR3 size: 16 residues. The germline V gene encodes CDR1 LGHNA and CDR2 YNFKEQ. V dropped 0 bases and J dropped 0 bases, with 11 bases sitting between them. CDR3 nucleotides: TGTGCCAGCAGCCAAGAAGTGGGGGGTATGAACACTGAAGCTTTCTTT. Its translation: CASSQEVGGMNTEAFF.

This clonotype showed up many times. This chain connects TRBV10-3 to TRBJ2-3, with 7 positions matching TRBD2. CDR1 and CDR2 (germline): ENHRY, SYGVKD. Trimming took 3 bases from V and 6 from J; bases not matched to a gene: 0. There are 12 residues in the CDR3. CDR3 sequence reads: CAISDGGDTQYF. In nucleotides, the CDR3 is TGTGCCATCAGTGACGGGGGGGATACGCAGTATTTT.

This clonotype was recorded many times. This chain uses TRBV5-1 with TRBJ2-6; 8 bases line up with TRBD1. Germline CDR1 is SGHRS and CDR2 is YFSETQ. V dropped 0 bases and J dropped 1; count of bases not matched to a gene: 0. This CDR3 region has 16 residues. The chain's CDR3 is CASSLDRGSGANVLTF. The CDR3 DNA reads as TGCGCCAGCAGCTTGGACAGGGGGTCTGGGGCCAACGTCCTGACTTTC.

This clonotype was seen only a few times. The V and J genes are TRBV9 and TRBJ2-1; the D gene is possibly TRBD1 (6 bases). V shed 4 bases and J shed 0 bases, with 8 bases lying between them. Germline-derived CDR1 and CDR2 are SGDLS and YYNGEE. This CDR3 is built from 14 residues. CDR3 residues: CASSTRGSYNEQFF. DNA for the CDR3: TGTGCCAGCAGCACCAGGGGCTCCTACAATGAGCAGTTCTTC.

V is TRBV4-1 and J is TRBJ2-3, with TRBD2 as a possible D gene (6 bases). The CDR3 consists of 16 residues. CDR1 MGHRA and CDR2 YSYEKL come from the germline V gene. V gave up 0 bases and J gave up 8 bases, with 18 bases separating them. The CDR3 DNA reads TGCGCCAGCAGCCAAGAGAACGATCAGGCCGGGGGTACGCAGTATTTT. This codes for CASSQENDQAGGTQYF.

The CDR3 nucleotides read TGTGCCAGCAGCGGGAGGGGGGGCACAGATACGCAGTATTTT. It yields the protein CASSGRGGTDTQYF. V and J are TRBV6-5 and TRBJ2-3; 8 bases align to TRBD2. Looked up from germline, CDR1 is MNHEY and CDR2 is SVGAGI. The trim removed 6 bases at V and 1 base at J, leaving 3 bases unmatched. This CDR3 is 14 amino acids long.

This clonotype has a count of ten or more. This chain uses TRBV9 with TRBJ2-3; 10 nucleotides align to TRBD2. Trimming removed 4 bases from V and 2 bases from J; junction bases left unmatched: 7. Germline lookup yields CDR1 SGDLS and CDR2 YYNGEE. The CDR3 contains 16 residues. In DNA form, the CDR3 reads TGTGCCAGCAGCTCCTTAGCGGGGGGCCCCACAGATACGCAGTATTTT. Translating gives CASSSLAGGPTDTQYF. Based on the CDR3 plus reference TRBV9 and TRBJ2-3, the full variable domain is DSGVTQTPKHLITATGQRVTLRCSPRSGDLSVYWYQQSLDQGLQFLIQYYNGEERAKGNILERFSAQQFPDLHSELNLSSLELGDSALYFCASSSLAGGPTDTQYFGPGTRLTVL.

The J gene is TRBJ2-3, the V gene TRBV21-1; the table's D call of TRBD2 was not tested on the DNA. TRBV21-1 is tagged as a pseudogene. The CDR3 length is 17 residues. CDR3 nucleotides: TGTGCCAGCAGCAAAGGAACCAGGGCCACCCGCACAGATACGCAGTATTTT. It translates to CASSKGTRATRTDTQYF.

Here the CDR3 reads CAWNHFLWNTEAFF. The CDR3 nucleotides read TGTGCCTGGAATCACTTTTTATGGAACACTGAAGCTTTCTTT. V usage is TRBV30 and J usage is TRBJ1-1, with D unclear. Trimming left V 4 bases short and J 1 base short, with 13 bases between. This CDR3 has 14 amino acids. CDR1 and CDR2 (germline): GTSNPN, SVGIG (reference sequence).

The V call is TRBV12-3 or TRBV12-4, the J call TRBJ2-5, with a tentative D call TRBD2 (5 bases). V was trimmed by 6 bases and J by 5 bases, leaving 10 bases between them. The CDR3 extends over 12 amino acids. CDR3 in amino acids: CASRILGETQYF. The DNA of the CDR3 is TGTGCCAGCAGGATACTAGGGGAGACCCAGTACTTC.